This TCR beta chain appears in the sequencing data of a study of T cell responses to AZD1222 COVID-19 vaccine. Germline CDR1 reads KGHSH; CDR2 reads LQKENI. This CDR3 region has 16 residues. Germline trimming cut 3 bases from V and 5 bases from J; bases unmatched to any gene: 9. Study-level findings and limits: Baseline seropositives among AZD1222 recipients totaled only five or six.

A word on this clone: Its matching antigen is unknown.

Some clones are missing from TCRdb's copy, which holds only in-frame ones; the method was immunoSEQ multiplex PCR. The table has under 100,000 clones, roughly 85% seen once; the top ten hold about 7.5%. Source: peripheral blood, taken on day 0 of AZD1222 vaccination. The TCR originated in an adult in good health. The gene calls are TRBV18 and TRBJ2-3; 9 bases are shared with TRBD1. The CDR3 region is CASSPPRGQGLDTQYF. For the CDR3, the DNA is TGTGCCAGCTCACCTCCTCGTGGACAGGGGTTAGATACGCAGTATTTT.